Reported below is one T cell receptor beta chain. Repertoires were generated with immunoSEQ multiplex PCR, while TCRdb's copy carries only in-frame clones and drops some. The sample lists tens of thousands of clones, approximately 91% occurring once. This record belongs to a study of control samples from healthy donors and cancer patients. This CDR3 has 18 residues. CDR1 is SGHNT and CDR2 is YENEEA in the germline V gene. Trimming cost V 1 base and J 5 bases; bases outside gene matches: 14. The rearrangement joins TRBV11-3 to TRBJ2-7; 10 bases fit TRBD2. The specimen was blood. This clonotype was obtained from a man aged 45-65 years in good health. Here the CDR3 reads CASSLVRGGSGGWHEQYF. The CDR3 DNA sequence: TGTGCCAGCAGCTTAGTCCGCGGGGGTAGCGGGGGGTGGCACGAGCAGTACTTC.